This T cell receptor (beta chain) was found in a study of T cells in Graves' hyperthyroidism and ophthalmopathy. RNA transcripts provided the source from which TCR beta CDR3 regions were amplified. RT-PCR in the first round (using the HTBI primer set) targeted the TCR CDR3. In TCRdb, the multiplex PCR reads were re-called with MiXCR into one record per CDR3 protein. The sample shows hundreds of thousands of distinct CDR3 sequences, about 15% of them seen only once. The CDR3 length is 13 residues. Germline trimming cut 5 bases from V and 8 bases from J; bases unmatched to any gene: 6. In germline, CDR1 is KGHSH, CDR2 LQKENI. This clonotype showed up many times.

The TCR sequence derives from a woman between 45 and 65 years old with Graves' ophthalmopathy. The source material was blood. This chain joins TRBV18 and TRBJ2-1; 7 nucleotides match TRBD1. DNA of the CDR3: TGTGCCAGCTCATCCGACAGGGCCTATGAGCAGTTCTTC. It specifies CASSSDRAYEQFF.